This is a list of T cell receptor beta chains from one sample in a study of Graves' ophthalmopathy and Graves' hyperthyroidism. TCRdb redid the calling of the multiplex PCR reads with MiXCR, one entry per CDR3 protein. The sample lists approximately 460,000 distinct CDR3 sequences, roughly an eighth seen once, with around 9.8% in the top ten. The sequenced sample consisted of blood. These receptors were obtained from a woman between 25 and 40 years old with Graves' ophthalmopathy. The CDR3 runs from the conserved cysteine through the conserved F or W. The order of the fields is V gene, J gene, D gene, clone size, CDR3 protein, CDR3 DNA. D genes are given only for firm matches. For some rows the clone size is stated as once, few or many, or as a class when expanded; others skip it.

TRBV12-3/TRBV12-4	TRBJ1-2	TRBD1	many	CASSWTGAGYTF	TGTGCCAGCAGTTGGACAGGTGCTGGCTACACCTTC
TRBV12-3/TRBV12-4	TRBJ1-2	.	many	CASSLASDYGYTF	TGTGCCAGCAGTTTAGCGTCTGACTATGGCTACACCTTC
TRBV10-3	TRBJ2-3	.	.	CAIKGASPDTQYF	TGTGCCATCAAGGGAGCGTCCCCCGATACGCAGTATTTT
TRBV3-1	TRBJ2-2	TRBD2	few	CASSQAGGRNWGTGELFF	TGTGCCAGCAGCCAAGCGGGGGGACGGAACTGGGGCACCGGGGAGCTGTTTTTT
TRBV2	TRBJ2-7	.	many	CASSPYSAYEQYF	TGTGCCAGCAGTCCCTATAGTGCCTACGAGCAGTACTTC
TRBV28	TRBJ2-7	TRBD1	many	CASSFTRDSSNYEQYF	TGTGCCAGCAGTTTCACCCGGGACAGCTCGAACTACGAGCAGTACTTC
TRBV6-5	TRBJ1-2	.	many	CASSNQQGRGYTF	TGTGCCAGCAGTAACCAACAGGGACGGGGCTACACCTTC
TRBV13	TRBJ2-7	.	many	CASSLGLASSYEQYF	TGTGCCAGCAGCTTAGGACTGGCCAGTTCCTACGAGCAGTACTTC
TRBV29-1	TRBJ2-5	TRBD1	.	CSVEDMTGYQETQYF	TGCAGCGTTGAAGATATGACAGGGTACCAAGAGACCCAGTACTTC
TRBV3-1	TRBJ1-1	.	.	CASSQFQKVTEAFF	TGTGCCAGCAGCCAATTTCAAAAAGTCACTGAAGCTTTCTTT
TRBV20-1	TRBJ2-2	TRBD1	many	CSAGTGRTGELFF	TGCAGTGCGGGGACAGGGAGGACCGGGGAGCTGTTTTTT
TRBV18	TRBJ2-7	.	.	CASSPPGRDGYEQYF	TGTGCCAGCTCACCACCGGGCAGGGATGGCTACGAGCAGTACTTC
TRBV2	TRBJ1-2	TRBD1	many	CAGNGDSFNYGYTF	TGTGCCGGTAATGGGGACAGCTTTAACTATGGCTACACCTTC
TRBV5-6	TRBJ2-5	TRBD2	many	CASSRTSGGPPRETQYF	TGTGCCAGCAGCCGGACTAGCGGGGGCCCACCGCGGGAGACCCAGTACTTC
TRBV10-3	TRBJ1-1	.	many	CAISPAQGHTEAFF	TGTGCCATCAGCCCTGCTCAGGGCCACACTGAAGCTTTCTTT
TRBV12-3/TRBV12-4	TRBJ2-7	.	many	CASSLGDFGDEQYF	TGTGCCAGCAGTTTGGGGGACTTTGGGGACGAGCAGTACTTC
TRBV28	TRBJ1-5	TRBD1	many	CASSAGQGWQPQHF	TGTGCCAGCAGTGCAGGACAGGGGTGGCAGCCCCAGCATTTT
TRBV18	TRBJ1-5	.	.	CASSPPSNQPQHF	TGTGCCAGCTCACCACCGAGCAATCAGCCCCAGCATTTT
TRBV5-1	TRBJ2-7	.	many	CASSPREAREQYF	TGCGCCAGCAGCCCCAGGGAAGCGAGGGAGCAGTACTTC
TRBV7-9	TRBJ1-6	TRBD1	many	CASSPLTGRGNSPLHF	TGTGCCAGCAGCCCATTGACAGGGCGGGGTAATTCACCCCTCCACTTT
TRBV9	TRBJ2-2	TRBD1	many	CASSTGQGVHTGELFF	TGTGCCAGCAGCACGGGACAGGGGGTTCACACCGGGGAGCTGTTTTTT
TRBV24-1	TRBJ1-1	.	few	CATSDLQGVTEAFF	TGTGCCACCAGTGATTTACAAGGGGTCACTGAAGCTTTCTTT
TRBV14	TRBJ2-7	.	many	CASTKAIFTDYEQYF	TGTGCCAGCACCAAAGCCATATTCACCGACTACGAGCAGTACTTC
TRBV20-1	TRBJ2-2	.	.	CSAREGGFDSGELFF	TGCAGTGCTAGAGAAGGAGGGTTTGACAGCGGGGAGCTGTTTTTT
TRBV4-1	TRBJ2-2	.	.	CASSQDMGRGRELFF	TGCGCCAGCAGCCAAGATATGGGAAGAGGTCGGGAGCTGTTTTTT
TRBV18	TRBJ1-3	.	.	CASSSPVSHSGNTIYF	TGTGCCAGCTCATCACCGGTCAGTCACTCTGGAAACACCATATATTTT
TRBV12-3/TRBV12-4	TRBJ2-3	.	many	CASSLGRRQDTQYF	TGTGCCAGCAGTTTAGGTCGCAGGCAAGATACGCAGTATTTT
TRBV28	TRBJ1-1	.	many	CASSLSQRPPNTEAFF	TGTGCCAGCAGTTTATCCCAGAGACCCCCGAACACTGAAGCTTTCTTT
TRBV6-1	TRBJ2-7	TRBD2	many	CASSDAGGPYEQYF	TGTGCCAGCAGTGATGCGGGGGGTCCCTACGAGCAGTACTTC
TRBV15	TRBJ1-5	.	many	CATSRDFGGIQPQHF	TGTGCCACCAGCAGAGATTTTGGTGGAATACAGCCCCAGCATTTT
TRBV7-2	TRBJ2-7	.	many	CASSSYRGQEQYF	TGTGCCAGCAGCTCTTACCGTGGACAGGAGCAGTACTTC
TRBV2	TRBJ1-5	.	many	CASSVGGEYQPQHF	TGTGCCAGCAGTGTTGGGGGGGAATATCAGCCCCAGCATTTT
TRBV30	TRBJ2-7	TRBD1	many	CAWSETGEHEQYF	TGTGCCTGGAGTGAAACAGGGGAGCACGAGCAGTACTTC
TRBV6-1	TRBJ2-2	TRBD2	.	CASSEWGLAGTNTGELFF	TGTGCCAGCAGTGAATGGGGACTAGCGGGAACCAACACCGGGGAGCTGTTTTTT
TRBV12-3/TRBV12-4	TRBJ2-5	.	many	CASTIYRDGRETQYF	TGTGCCAGCACCATATACCGGGACGGACGAGAGACCCAGTACTTC
TRBV7-2	TRBJ2-7	.	.	CASSLDMGPYEQYF	TGTGCCAGCAGCCTTGATATGGGTCCCTACGAGCAGTACTTC
TRBV5-1	TRBJ2-7	.	many	CASSLQGGTYEQYF	TGCGCCAGCAGCTTGCAGGGTGGAACCTACGAGCAGTACTTC
TRBV4-1	TRBJ2-3	TRBD2	.	CASSVSELAGRDTQYF	TGCGCCAGCAGCGTAAGCGAACTAGCGGGACGGGATACGCAGTATTTT
TRBV11-2	TRBJ2-5	.	few	CASRGMGYQETQYF	TGTGCCAGCAGAGGGATGGGCTACCAAGAGACCCAGTACTTC
TRBV18	TRBJ2-5	.	many	CASSPVVAETQYF	TGTGCCAGCTCACCAGTGGTAGCGGAGACCCAGTACTTC